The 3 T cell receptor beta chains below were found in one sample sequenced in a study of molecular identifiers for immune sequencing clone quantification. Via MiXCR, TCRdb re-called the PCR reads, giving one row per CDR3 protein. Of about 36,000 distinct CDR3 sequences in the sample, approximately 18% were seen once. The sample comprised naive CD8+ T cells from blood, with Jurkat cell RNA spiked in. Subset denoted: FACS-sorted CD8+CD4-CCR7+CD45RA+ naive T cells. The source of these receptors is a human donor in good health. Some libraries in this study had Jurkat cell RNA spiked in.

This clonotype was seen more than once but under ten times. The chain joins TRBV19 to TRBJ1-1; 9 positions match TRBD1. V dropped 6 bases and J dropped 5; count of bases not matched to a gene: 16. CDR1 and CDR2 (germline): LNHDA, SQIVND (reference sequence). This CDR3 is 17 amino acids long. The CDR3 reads CASSSRYIRDRVTEAFF. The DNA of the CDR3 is TGTGCCAGTAGCAGCCGGTATATCCGGGACAGGGTTACTGAAGCTTTCTTT.

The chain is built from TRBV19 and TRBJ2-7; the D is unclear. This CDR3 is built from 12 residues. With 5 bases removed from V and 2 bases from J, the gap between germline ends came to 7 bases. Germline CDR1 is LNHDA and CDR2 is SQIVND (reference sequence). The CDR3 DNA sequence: TGTGCCAGTAGTGGTAGCACCTACGAGCAGTACTTC. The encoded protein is CASSGSTYEQYF.

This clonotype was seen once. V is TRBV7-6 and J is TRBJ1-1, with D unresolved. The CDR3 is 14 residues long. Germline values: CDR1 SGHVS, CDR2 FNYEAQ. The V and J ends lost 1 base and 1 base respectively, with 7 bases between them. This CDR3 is CASSLVFGNTEAFF. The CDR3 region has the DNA TGTGCCAGCAGCTTAGTATTCGGGAACACTGAAGCTTTCTTT.